Given below is one TCR beta chain in context. Trimming stripped 1 base from V and 5 bases from J, with 11 bases between. The length of the CDR3 is 14 residues. In germline, CDR1 is SGHTA, CDR2 FQGNSA. The data were taken from a study of blood T cell repertoires in COVID-19. Looking at the study overall: From T cells, B-cell-depleted T cells, or PBMCs came the material, which was cDNA or gDNA.

All enrollees were roughly 18 to 95 years old and from around 25 US areas. What the recovered Cohort 3 donors had was two negative PCRs, clearance, or symptom resolution. Original processing methods: Amplification of reference gene primers provided the estimated nucleated cell counts. The table came from immunoSEQ multiplex PCR; TCRdb's copy has only in-frame clones and leaves some out. V and J calls and clone size are given by that table; D and trimming were obtained from the DNA. The sample has 320,000 or so clones, approximately 89% seen once. The receptor was isolated from a man younger than 45 who had recovered from COVID-19. The sequenced sample consisted of PBMCs or T cells enriched from blood (not recorded which). The chain has TRBV7-2 and TRBJ2-5; D call uncertain. CDR3 loop: CASSLGSGWETQYF. The CDR3 DNA is TGTGCCAGCAGCTTAGGTTCCGGTTGGGAGACCCAGTACTTC.